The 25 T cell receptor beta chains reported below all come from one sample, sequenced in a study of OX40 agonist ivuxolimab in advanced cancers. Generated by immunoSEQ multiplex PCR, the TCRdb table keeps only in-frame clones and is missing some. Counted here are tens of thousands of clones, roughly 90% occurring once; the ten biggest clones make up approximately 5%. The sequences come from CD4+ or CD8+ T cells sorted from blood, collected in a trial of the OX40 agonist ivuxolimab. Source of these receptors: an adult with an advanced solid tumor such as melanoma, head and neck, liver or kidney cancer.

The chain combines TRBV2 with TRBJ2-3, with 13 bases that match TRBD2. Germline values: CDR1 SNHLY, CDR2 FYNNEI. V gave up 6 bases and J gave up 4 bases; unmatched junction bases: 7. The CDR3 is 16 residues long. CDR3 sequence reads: CASRPRLAGGSDTQYF. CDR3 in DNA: TGTGCCAGCAGGCCTAGACTAGCGGGGGGCTCAGATACGCAGTATTTT. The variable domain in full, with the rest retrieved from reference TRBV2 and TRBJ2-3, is EPEVTQTPSHQVTQMGQEVILRCVPISNHLYFYWYRQILGQKVEFLVSFYNNEISEKSEIFDDQFSVERPDGSNFTLKIRSTKLEDSAMYFCASRPRLAGGSDTQYFGPGTRLTVL.

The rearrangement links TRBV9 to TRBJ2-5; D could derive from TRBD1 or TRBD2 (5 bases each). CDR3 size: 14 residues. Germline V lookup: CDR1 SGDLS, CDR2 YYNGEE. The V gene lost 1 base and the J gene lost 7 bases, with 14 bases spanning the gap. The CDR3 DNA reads TGTGCCAGCAGCGTAACCGGCATTGGGGGGACCCAGTACTTC. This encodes CASSVTGIGGTQYF.

The CDR3 coding sequence is TGTGCCAGCAGGGGGCGGACTAGCGGCAACTCCTACGAGCAGTACTTC. It codes for CASRGRTSGNSYEQYF. V is TRBV19 and J is TRBJ2-7; 10 nucleotides agree with TRBD2. V shed 9 bases and J 0 bases; nucleotides not matched to a gene: 11. In germline, CDR1 is LNHDA, CDR2 SQIVND (reference sequence). This CDR3 comprises 16 residues.

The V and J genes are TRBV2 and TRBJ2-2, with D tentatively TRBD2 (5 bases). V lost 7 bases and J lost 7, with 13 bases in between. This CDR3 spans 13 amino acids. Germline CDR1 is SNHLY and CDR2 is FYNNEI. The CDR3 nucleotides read TGTGCCAGCATGGCCGGGGAAATCGGGGAGCTGTTTTTT. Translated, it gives CASMAGEIGELFF.

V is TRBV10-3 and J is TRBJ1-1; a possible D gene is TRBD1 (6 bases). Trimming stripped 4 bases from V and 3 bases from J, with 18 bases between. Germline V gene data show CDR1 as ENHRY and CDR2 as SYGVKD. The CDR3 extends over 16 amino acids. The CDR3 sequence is CAISGRGGASDTEAFF. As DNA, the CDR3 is TGTGCCATCAGTGGACGGGGGGGGGCGTCGGACACTGAAGCTTTCTTT.

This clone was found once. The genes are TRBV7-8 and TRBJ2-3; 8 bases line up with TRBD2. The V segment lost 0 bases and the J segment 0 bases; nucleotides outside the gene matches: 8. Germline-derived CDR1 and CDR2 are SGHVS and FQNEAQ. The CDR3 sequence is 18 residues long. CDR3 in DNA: TGTGCCAGCAGCTTAGCGATTTCGGCGGGAGGAAGCACAGATACGCAGTATTTT. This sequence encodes CASSLAISAGGSTDTQYF. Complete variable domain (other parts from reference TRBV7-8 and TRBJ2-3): GAGVSQSPRYKVAKRGQDVALRCDPISGHVSLFWYQQALGQGPEFLTYFQNEAQLDKSGLPSDRFFAERPEGSVSTLKIQRTQQEDSAVYLCASSLAISAGGSTDTQYFGPGTRLTVL.

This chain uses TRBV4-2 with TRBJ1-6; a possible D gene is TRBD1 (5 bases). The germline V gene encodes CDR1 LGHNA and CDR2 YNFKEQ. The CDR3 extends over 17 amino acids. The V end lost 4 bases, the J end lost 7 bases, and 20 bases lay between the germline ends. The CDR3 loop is CASSPTGGGVRNSPLHF. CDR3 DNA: TGTGCCAGCAGCCCAACCGGGGGAGGGGTCCGAAATTCACCCCTCCACTTT.

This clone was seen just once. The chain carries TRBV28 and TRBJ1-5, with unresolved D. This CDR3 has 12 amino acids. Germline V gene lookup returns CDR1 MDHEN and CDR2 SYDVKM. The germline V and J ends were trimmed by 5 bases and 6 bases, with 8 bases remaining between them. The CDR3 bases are TGTGCCAGCAGTCTCCAAGGTCAGCCCCAGCATTTT. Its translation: CASSLQGQPQHF.

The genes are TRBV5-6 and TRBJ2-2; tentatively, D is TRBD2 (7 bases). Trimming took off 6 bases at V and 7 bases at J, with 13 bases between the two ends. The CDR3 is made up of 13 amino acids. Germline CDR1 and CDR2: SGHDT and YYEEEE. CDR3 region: CASTKGGFGELFF. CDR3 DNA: TGTGCCAGCACCAAGGGGGGGTTCGGGGAGCTGTTTTTT. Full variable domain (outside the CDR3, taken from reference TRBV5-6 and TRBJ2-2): DAGVTQSPTHLIKTRGQQVTLRCSPKSGHDTVSWYQQALGQGPQFIFQYYEEEERQRGNFPDRFSGHQFPNYSSELNVNALLLGDSALYLCASTKGGFGELFFGEGSRLTVL.

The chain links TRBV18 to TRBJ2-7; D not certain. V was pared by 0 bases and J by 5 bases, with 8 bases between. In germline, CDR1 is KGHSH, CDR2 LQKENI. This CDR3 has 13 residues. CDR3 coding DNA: TGTGCCAGCTCACCACCGAGCGTCGACGAGCAGTACTTC. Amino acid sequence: CASSPPSVDEQYF.

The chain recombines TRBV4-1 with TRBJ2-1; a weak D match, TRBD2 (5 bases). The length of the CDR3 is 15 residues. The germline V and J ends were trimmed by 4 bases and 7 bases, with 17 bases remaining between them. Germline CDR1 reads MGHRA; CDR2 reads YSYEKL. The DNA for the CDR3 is TGCGCCAGCAGCCTTTTCGCCGGACTGGGGAATGAGCAGTTCTTC. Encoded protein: CASSLFAGLGNEQFF.

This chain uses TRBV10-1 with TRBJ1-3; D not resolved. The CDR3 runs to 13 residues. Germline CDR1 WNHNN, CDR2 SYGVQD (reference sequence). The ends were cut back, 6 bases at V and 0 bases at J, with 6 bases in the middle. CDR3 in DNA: TGCGCCAGCAGGGGAAACTCTGGAAACACCATATATTTT. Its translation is CASRGNSGNTIYF.

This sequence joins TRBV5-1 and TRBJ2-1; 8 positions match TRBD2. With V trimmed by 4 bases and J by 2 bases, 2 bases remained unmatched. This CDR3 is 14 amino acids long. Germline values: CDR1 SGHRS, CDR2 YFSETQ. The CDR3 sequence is CASSPGGPYNEQFF. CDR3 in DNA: TGCGCCAGCAGCCCGGGGGGGCCCTACAATGAGCAGTTCTTC.

CDR3 loop: CASSLDGVINNEQFF. In DNA form, the CDR3 reads TGCGCCAGCAGCTTGGATGGGGTAATTAACAATGAGCAGTTCTTC. The chain has TRBV5-1 and TRBJ2-1, with D unclear. The germline gives CDR1 SGHRS, CDR2 YFSETQ. Trimming took 0 bases from V and 5 from J, leaving 12 bases between them. The CDR3 runs 15 residues.

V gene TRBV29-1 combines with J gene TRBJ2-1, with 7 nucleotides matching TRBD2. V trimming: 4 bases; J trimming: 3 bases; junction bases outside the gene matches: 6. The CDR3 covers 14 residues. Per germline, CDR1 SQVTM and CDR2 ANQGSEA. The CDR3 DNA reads TGCAGCGTTGCCCGGGACTACAGCTACAATGAGCAGTTCTTC. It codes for CSVARDYSYNEQFF.

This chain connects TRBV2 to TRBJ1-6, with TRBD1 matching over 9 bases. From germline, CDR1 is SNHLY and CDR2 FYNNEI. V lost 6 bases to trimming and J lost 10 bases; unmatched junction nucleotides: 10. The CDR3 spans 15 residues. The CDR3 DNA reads TGTGCCAGCAGGGCAACCGGGACAGGGAACTCACCCCTCCACTTT. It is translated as CASRATGTGNSPLHF.

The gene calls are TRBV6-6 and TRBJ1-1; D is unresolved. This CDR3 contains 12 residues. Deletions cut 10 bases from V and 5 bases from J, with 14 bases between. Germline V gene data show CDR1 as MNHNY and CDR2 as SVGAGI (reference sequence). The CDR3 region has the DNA TGTGCCACCCAAGAGGAGGTTACTGAAGCTTTCTTT. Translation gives CATQEEVTEAFF.

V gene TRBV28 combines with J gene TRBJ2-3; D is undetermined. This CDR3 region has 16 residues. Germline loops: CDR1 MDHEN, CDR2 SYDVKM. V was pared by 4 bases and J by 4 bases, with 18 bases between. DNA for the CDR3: TGTGCCAGCAGTTCGCCCTTGGCCCCGGCGGCAGATACGCAGTATTTT. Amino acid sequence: CASSSPLAPAADTQYF.

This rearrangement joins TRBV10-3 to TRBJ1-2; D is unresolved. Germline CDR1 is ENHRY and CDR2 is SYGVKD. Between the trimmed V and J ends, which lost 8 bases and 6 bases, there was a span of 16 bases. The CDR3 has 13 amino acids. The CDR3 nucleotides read TGTGCCATCGCCCCCCCATCGGATAATGGCTACACCTTC. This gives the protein CAIAPPSDNGYTF.

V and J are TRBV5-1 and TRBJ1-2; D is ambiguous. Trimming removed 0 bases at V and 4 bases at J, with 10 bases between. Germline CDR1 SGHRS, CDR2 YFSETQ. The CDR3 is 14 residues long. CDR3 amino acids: CASSLGGDTYGYTF. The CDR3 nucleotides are TGCGCCAGCAGCTTGGGGGGAGATACCTATGGCTACACCTTC.

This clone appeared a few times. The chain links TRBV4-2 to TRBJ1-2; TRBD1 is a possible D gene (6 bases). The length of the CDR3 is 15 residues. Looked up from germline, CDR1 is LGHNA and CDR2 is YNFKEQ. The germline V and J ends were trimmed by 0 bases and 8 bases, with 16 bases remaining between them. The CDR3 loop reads CASSQEGGPGGGYTF. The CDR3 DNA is TGTGCCAGCAGCCAAGAAGGAGGACCGGGGGGCGGCTACACCTTC.

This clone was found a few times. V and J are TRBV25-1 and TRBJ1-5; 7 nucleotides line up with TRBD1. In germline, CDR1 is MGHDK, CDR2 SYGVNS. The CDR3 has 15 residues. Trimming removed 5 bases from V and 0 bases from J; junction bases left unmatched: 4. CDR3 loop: CASSSTGYSNQPQHF. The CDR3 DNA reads TGTGCCAGCAGTTCGACAGGGTATAGCAATCAGCCCCAGCATTTT.

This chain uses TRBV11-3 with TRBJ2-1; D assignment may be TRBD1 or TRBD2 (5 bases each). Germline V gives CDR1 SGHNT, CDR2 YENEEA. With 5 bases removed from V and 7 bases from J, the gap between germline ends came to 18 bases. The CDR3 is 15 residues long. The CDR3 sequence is CASSPGPDSANEQFF. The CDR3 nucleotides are TGTGCCAGCAGCCCGGGGCCGGACTCGGCGAATGAGCAGTTCTTC.

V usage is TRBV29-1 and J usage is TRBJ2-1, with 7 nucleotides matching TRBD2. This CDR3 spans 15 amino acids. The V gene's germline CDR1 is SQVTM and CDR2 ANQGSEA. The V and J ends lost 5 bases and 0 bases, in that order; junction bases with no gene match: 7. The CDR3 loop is CSVHPSGASYNEQFF. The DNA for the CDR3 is TGCAGCGTTCACCCCAGCGGGGCCTCCTACAATGAGCAGTTCTTC.

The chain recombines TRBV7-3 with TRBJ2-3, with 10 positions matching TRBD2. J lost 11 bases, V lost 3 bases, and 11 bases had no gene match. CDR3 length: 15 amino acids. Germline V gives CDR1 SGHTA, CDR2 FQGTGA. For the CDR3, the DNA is TGTGCCAGCAGCTTTGGACAAGCGGGGGGGCCTCGGCAGTATTTT. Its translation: CASSFGQAGGPRQYF.